The 20 T cell receptor beta chains given below trace back to one sample, sequenced in a study of T cell responses to AZD1222 COVID-19 vaccine. TCRdb's copy holds only in-frame clones and misses some; the assay was immunoSEQ multiplex PCR. The sample has around 180,000 clones; around 93% are singletons. The specimen comprised peripheral blood, sampled on day 0 of AZD1222 vaccination. The source of these receptors is an adult in good health.

The CDR3 loop is CASTEPLSNQPQHF. The DNA for the CDR3 is TGTGCCAGCACGGAGCCACTTAGCAATCAGCCCCAGCATTTT. The chain links TRBV28 to TRBJ1-5; no reliable D call. CDR3 length: 14 residues. CDR1 is MDHEN, CDR2 SYDVKM, per germline. The V and J ends lost 7 bases and 0 bases respectively, with 10 bases between them.

V and J are TRBV29-1 and TRBJ1-1; tentatively, D is TRBD1 (5 bases). The CDR3 totals 14 residues. Between the trimmed V and J ends, which lost 8 bases and 1 base, there was a span of 17 bases. From germline, CDR1 is SQVTM and CDR2 ANQGSEA. CDR3 sequence (DNA): TGCAGCTCGTGGGGGGACGCGGCGAACACTGAAGCTTTCTTT. Protein product: CSSWGDAANTEAFF.

The chain employs TRBV28 and TRBJ2-1; D might be TRBD1 (5 bases). Germline values: CDR1 MDHEN, CDR2 SYDVKM. Trimming cost V 3 bases and J 6 bases, with 15 bases left between them. The CDR3 is made up of 15 amino acids. This CDR3 is CASSLWAGYGNEQFF. CDR3 nucleotide sequence: TGTGCCAGCAGTTTGTGGGCAGGGTATGGCAATGAGCAGTTCTTC.

Note on this clone: The same CDR3 can be traced to other DNA sequences in this sample. This rearrangement joins TRBV19 to TRBJ2-2; 9 bases align to TRBD2. Germline values: CDR1 LNHDA, CDR2 SQIVND (reference sequence). V gave up 2 bases and J gave up 0 bases; unmatched junction bases: 1. The CDR3 spans 16 residues. CDR3 coding DNA: TGTGCCAGTAGTATACTAGCGGGGTCGAACACCGGGGAGCTGTTTTTT. Residues: CASSILAGSNTGELFF.

This rearrangement joins TRBV27 to TRBJ2-1, with 9 nucleotides matching TRBD1. Per the germline V gene, CDR1 is MNHEY and CDR2 is SMNVEV (reference sequence). The CDR3 sequence is 16 residues long. V lost 2 bases, J lost 7 bases, and 9 bases stayed unmatched. This CDR3 reads CASSLVGQGLGNEQFF. The CDR3, as DNA: TGTGCCAGCAGTTTAGTGGGACAGGGTTTGGGTAATGAGCAGTTCTTC.

The chain has TRBV2 and TRBJ1-1, with D hard to call. Germline CDR1 reads SNHLY; CDR2 reads FYNNEI. V lost 0 bases and J 7 bases, leaving 3 bases between the germline ends. The CDR3 is 11 residues long. The CDR3 region has the DNA TGTGCCAGCAGTGAAGCCCGTGAAGCTTTCTTT. This gives the protein CASSEAREAFF.

This chain connects TRBV5-4 to TRBJ2-7; D unclear. V was pared by 4 bases and J by 3 bases, with 17 bases between. CDR1 and CDR2 (germline): SGHNT, YYREEE (reference sequence). This CDR3 region has 15 residues. The CDR3 protein is CASSAEAHKFYEQYF. CDR3 sequence (DNA): TGTGCCAGCAGCGCTGAGGCGCATAAATTCTACGAGCAGTACTTC.

The chain links TRBV9 to TRBJ1-1; 11 nucleotides line up with TRBD1. Germline CDR1 reads SGDLS; CDR2 reads YYNGEE. J gave up 0 bases and V 4 bases, and 5 bases lay outside the gene matches. The CDR3 totals 16 residues. The chain's CDR3 is CASSYGQGAMNTEAFF. The CDR3 DNA follows: TGTGCCAGCAGCTACGGACAGGGGGCAATGAACACTGAAGCTTTCTTT.

The CDR3: CAISGGPLYNEQFF. For the CDR3, the DNA is TGTGCCATCAGTGGCGGGCCCCTATACAATGAGCAGTTCTTC. The chain combines TRBV10-3 with TRBJ2-1, with a possible D match to TRBD2 (5 bases). Germline loops: CDR1 ENHRY, CDR2 SYGVKD. Deletions cut 4 bases from V and 4 bases from J, with 11 bases between. The CDR3 is made up of 14 amino acids.

CDR3 amino acids: CASSLGDGGIDEQYF. The DNA of the CDR3 is TGCGCCAGCAGCTTGGGGGATGGGGGTATCGACGAGCAGTACTTC. The chain couples TRBV5-1 to TRBJ2-7; the D gene could be TRBD1 or TRBD2 (5 bases each). V lost 0 bases, J lost 5 bases, and 15 bases lay in between. The CDR3 is 15 residues long. Germline lookup yields CDR1 SGHRS and CDR2 YFSETQ. The full variable domain, completed using reference TRBV5-1 and TRBJ2-7, is KAGVTQTPRYLIKTRGQQVTLSCSPISGHRSVSWYQQTPGQGLQFLFEYFSETQRNKGNFPGRFSGRQFSNSRSEMNVSTLELGDSALYLCASSLGDGGIDEQYFGPGTRLTVT.

The CDR3 DNA follows: TGTGCCTGGAGTGTACGAAAGGGGGCTTTCGGGGAGCTGTTTTTT. This translates into CAWSVRKGAFGELFF. V is TRBV30 and J is TRBJ2-2; 7 bases are a match to TRBD1. V gave up 0 bases and J gave up 7 bases; unmatched junction bases: 8. Germline CDR1 and CDR2: GTSNPN and SVGIG (reference sequence). The CDR3 consists of 15 residues.

The rearrangement links TRBV5-4 to TRBJ2-3; D is undetermined. Germline V gene sequence: CDR1 SGHNT, CDR2 YYREEE (reference sequence). The CDR3 extends over 13 amino acids. The germline V and J ends were trimmed by 1 base and 6 bases, with 9 bases remaining between them. CDR3 sequence (DNA): TGTGCCAGCAGCTTGTCTCGTAGGGATACGCAGTATTTT. Protein product: CASSLSRRDTQYF.

The chain uses TRBV6-2 or TRBV6-3 and TRBJ2-7, with TRBD1 matching over 12 bases. Germline CDR1 reads MNHEY; CDR2 reads SVGEGT. CDR3 length: 15 residues. After removal of 4 bases from V and 6 bases from J, the junction contained 7 bases not matched to a gene. This CDR3 is CASSSTGTGGSEQYF. DNA of the CDR3: TGTGCCAGCAGTTCCACCGGGACAGGGGGCTCCGAGCAGTACTTC.

This clone showed up just once. The chain links TRBV10-2 to TRBJ1-1, with 7 bases fitting TRBD1. The CDR3 loop spans 13 amino acids. Germline-derived CDR1 and CDR2 are WSHSY and SAAADI. Germline trimming cut 8 bases from V and 3 bases from J; bases unmatched to any gene: 6. The CDR3 region has the DNA TGCGCCAGCCGAATCACAGGGGACACTGAAGCTTTCTTT. Translated, it gives CASRITGDTEAFF.

CDR3 nucleotide sequence: TGTGCCAGCAGCCAGACGGTCTCCTACGAGCAGTACTTC. Encoded protein: CASSQTVSYEQYF. The genes are TRBV4-2 and TRBJ2-7; D is unresolved. From germline, CDR1 is LGHNA and CDR2 YNFKEQ. Trimming left V 3 bases short and J 0 bases short, with 6 bases between. CDR3 length equals 13 residues.

The chain uses TRBV5-1 and TRBJ2-3; D is perhaps TRBD2 (7 bases). The CDR3 is made up of 16 amino acids. CDR1 SGHRS and CDR2 YFSETQ come from the germline V gene. V gave up 0 bases and J gave up 3 bases, with 14 bases separating them. The CDR3 nucleotides are TGCGCCAGCAGCTTGGTAGCCAGCGGGACAACAGATACGCAGTATTTT. As protein: CASSLVASGTTDTQYF.

The chain joins TRBV2 to TRBJ1-5, with D unresolved. Trimming left V 4 bases short and J 0 bases short, with 10 bases between. The CDR3 runs 15 residues. In germline, CDR1 is SNHLY, CDR2 FYNNEI. The CDR3 bases are TGTGCCAGCAGTGGAGGCGGAAATAGCAATCAGCCCCAGCATTTT. Its protein product is CASSGGGNSNQPQHF. The variable domain in full, completed from reference TRBV2 and TRBJ1-5, reads EPEVTQTPSHQVTQMGQEVILRCVPISNHLYFYWYRQILGQKVEFLVSFYNNEISEKSEIFDDQFSVERPDGSNFTLKIRSTKLEDSAMYFCASSGGGNSNQPQHFGDGTRLSIL.

This clone was seen a single time. This chain links TRBV18 with TRBJ2-2; TRBD1 aligns across 11 bases. V trimming: 0 bases; J trimming: 5 bases; junction bases outside the gene matches: 2. Germline V gene data show CDR1 as KGHSH and CDR2 as LQKENI. This CDR3 spans 16 amino acids. The CDR3 protein is CASSPPGTGGTGELFF. DNA of the CDR3: TGTGCCAGCTCACCACCGGGGACAGGGGGAACCGGGGAGCTGTTTTTT.

The V call is TRBV19, the J call TRBJ2-3, with 10 bases aligning to TRBD1. The CDR3 contains 16 residues. The V and J ends lost 0 bases and 4 bases, in that order; junction bases with no gene match: 4. Germline CDR1 is LNHDA and CDR2 is SQIVND (reference sequence). CDR3 sequence: CASSIDPGQGSDTQYF. In DNA, the CDR3 is TGTGCCAGTAGTATAGACCCGGGACAGGGGTCAGATACGCAGTATTTT. The full variable domain, in which reference TRBV19 and TRBJ2-3 provide the parts outside the CDR3, is DGGITQSPKYLFRKEGQNVTLSCEQNLNHDAMYWYRQDPGQGLRLIYYSQIVNDFQKGDIAEGYSVSREKKESFPLTVTSAQKNPTAFYLCASSIDPGQGSDTQYFGPGTRLTVL.

The V gene is TRBV3-1 (or the pseudogene TRBV3-2), the J gene TRBJ1-5, with D perhaps matching TRBD1 (6 bases). Per germline, CDR1 LGHDT and CDR2 YNNKEL (reference sequence). The V gene lost 2 bases and the J gene lost 7 bases, with 18 bases spanning the gap. The CDR3 loop spans 16 amino acids. The CDR3 DNA follows: TGTGCCAGCAGCCAAAAGCTGGAACAGGGTTGGCAGCCCCAGCATTTT. Translating it yields CASSQKLEQGWQPQHF.